These T cell receptor beta chains were read from a single sample in a study of blood T cell repertoires in COVID-19. Profiled with immunoSEQ multiplex PCR; TCRdb holds only in-frame clones, not every one. The table has about 240,000 clones, 86% seen once. The sequencing input was peripheral blood. The receptors shown here come from a man at least 80 years old with acute or convalescent COVID-19. CDR3s include the opening cysteine and the closing phenylalanine or tryptophan.

v_call: TRBV19
cdr3_aa: CASSIGEFTGELFF

v_call: TRBV11-2
cdr3_aa: CASSRTLSYEKLFF

v_call: TRBV7-9
cdr3_aa: CASRHDVSGTSGGLETQYF

v_call: TRBV6-5
cdr3_aa: CASTDRGPLHF

v_call: TRBV9
cdr3_aa: CASSGGSSSTDTQYF

v_call: TRBV6-6
cdr3_aa: CASSYSTVSNQPQHF

v_call: TRBV28
cdr3_aa: CASSYQTSGTGNEQFF

v_call: TRBV9
cdr3_aa: CASSPNPRGADEQYF

v_call: TRBV18
cdr3_aa: CASSPQGNTEAFF

v_call: TRBV28
cdr3_aa: CASSPGGASSYEQYF

v_call: TRBV4-2
cdr3_aa: CASSLSEGAGIEQFF

v_call: TRBV5-4
cdr3_aa: CASSPDTGGANTEAFF

v_call: TRBV29-1
cdr3_aa: CSVARRGSNEQYF

v_call: TRBV2
cdr3_aa: CASRRRSRASGSTQYF

v_call: TRBV28
cdr3_aa: CASSPKQIISTNEKLFF

v_call: TRBV28
cdr3_aa: CASSFGGLAGGTGELFF

v_call: TRBV11-2
cdr3_aa: CASSPPGVLSGNTIYF

v_call: TRBV2
cdr3_aa: CASKTLTSRTDTQYF

v_call: TRBV5-1
cdr3_aa: CASSMDSNLYNEQFF

v_call: TRBV29-1
cdr3_aa: CSVGDLGYGYTF

v_call: TRBV2
cdr3_aa: CASNPATGTNYGYTF

v_call: TRBV2
cdr3_aa: CASRRTVNQPQHF

v_call: TRBV19
cdr3_aa: CASSIGQAHNQPQHF

v_call: TRBV28
cdr3_aa: CASSYAGGGNQPQHF

v_call: TRBV29-1
cdr3_aa: CSVGQAGRATNEKLFF

v_call: TRBV7-8
cdr3_aa: CASSLGDGSYEQYF

v_call: TRBV6-5
cdr3_aa: CASSLNTGGVGGYTF

v_call: TRBV21-1
cdr3_aa: CATDPTGGYETQYF

v_call: TRBV6-5
cdr3_aa: CASSYRKGIDQPQHF

v_call: TRBV7-2
cdr3_aa: CASSLRPGGVGYGYTF

v_call: TRBV27
cdr3_aa: CASSPPLTGATNEKLFF

v_call: TRBV11-2
cdr3_aa: CASSPQGPSPLHF

v_call: TRBV5-4
cdr3_aa: CASSPGQRNEKLFF

v_call: TRBV2
cdr3_aa: CASSRTVTDTQYF

v_call: TRBV21-1
cdr3_aa: CASSSPSHGYTF

v_call: TRBV27
cdr3_aa: CASRPPGTTDSGRFDEQYF

v_call: TRBV6-5
cdr3_aa: CATFPGEPDGYTF

v_call: TRBV6-5
cdr3_aa: CASRGQFPTEAFF

v_call: TRBV4-2
cdr3_aa: CASSSRQGANYGYTF

v_call: TRBV19
cdr3_aa: CASSTSSRTGTYEQYF

v_call: TRBV6-2/TRBV6-3
cdr3_aa: CASSYRGSLLHF

v_call: TRBV9
cdr3_aa: CASSPGGMGNQPQHF

v_call: TRBV6-5
cdr3_aa: CASSRQRDTEAFF

v_call: TRBV7-2
cdr3_aa: CASSSPDRGRMVGSEQYF

v_call: TRBV18
cdr3_aa: CASSPDIQETQYF

v_call: TRBV12-3/TRBV12-4
cdr3_aa: CASTIYRGPPHF

v_call: TRBV5-1
cdr3_aa: CASSLSDGRSGGYTF

v_call: TRBV27
cdr3_aa: CASSLSGNPYNEQFF

v_call: TRBV9
cdr3_aa: CASSSTGEHFGAFF

v_call: TRBV28
cdr3_aa: CASRRGPMNTEAFF

v_call: TRBV19
cdr3_aa: CASSTSTPNTGELFF

v_call: TRBV24-1
cdr3_aa: CATSDRTSGGRSYNEQFF

v_call: TRBV25-1
cdr3_aa: CASSEGPQGRNTEAFF

v_call: TRBV7-9
cdr3_aa: CASSPRGTLQGNEQYF

v_call: TRBV28
cdr3_aa: CASRIRVNRVGDGYTF

v_call: TRBV7-9
cdr3_aa: CASSLPPKEKLFF

v_call: TRBV28
cdr3_aa: CASRPSGGATEAFF

v_call: TRBV5-1
cdr3_aa: CASGEGAARYGYTF

v_call: TRBV11-3
cdr3_aa: CASSSTANTEAFF